This passage covers 31 T cell receptor beta chains from one sample sequenced in a study of T cells after yellow fever vaccination. TCRdb re-analysed the 5' RACE reads in MiXCR, keeping a single row per CDR3 protein. The sample carries 65,000 to 70,000 distinct CDR3 sequences, roughly 6% recorded once. The sample was CD4+ T cells sorted from PBMCs, taken around 14 days after the first yellow fever vaccination. These TCRs come from a man aged 18 to 29 who received the YFV17D yellow fever vaccine.

For this clonotype: With a much larger clone just one base away, this may be a read error. V and J are TRBV5-1 and TRBJ2-2; D call uncertain. This CDR3 comprises 13 residues. Germline V CDR1 and CDR2: SGHRS, YFSETQ. CDR3 protein: CASSLGTTVELFF. The CDR3 DNA reads TGCGCCAGCAGCTTGGGGACCACCGTGGAGCTGTTTTTT.

This clonotype was detected only a few times. J is TRBJ1-4 and V is TRBV5-4; 9 bases map to TRBD1. Germline loops: CDR1 SGHNT, CDR2 YYREEE (reference sequence). J was trimmed by 8 bases and V by 3 bases; bases with no gene match: 8. CDR3 length: 15 amino acids. This CDR3 is CASSSEQGAREKLFF. The CDR3 region has the DNA TGTGCCAGCAGCTCGGAACAGGGGGCACGGGAAAAACTGTTTTTT.

This clonotype was seen many times. The DNA for the CDR3 is TGTGCCAGCAGCTCTACCCCGGGACTACAAGCATCCACCGGGGAGCTGTTTTTT. Its translation: CASSSTPGLQASTGELFF. This chain uses TRBV11-1 with TRBJ2-2; 7 bases match TRBD2. Germline V gene sequence: CDR1 SGHAT, CDR2 FQDESV (reference sequence). V shed 4 bases and J 4 bases; nucleotides not matched to a gene: 15. The CDR3 is 18 residues long.

Only a few counts were recorded for this clonotype. This sequence joins TRBV7-2 and TRBJ2-3; TRBD2 aligns across 8 bases. Germline values: CDR1 SGHTA, CDR2 FQGNSA. After removal of 5 bases from V and 7 bases from J, the junction contained 8 bases not matched to a gene. The CDR3 covers 14 residues. DNA of the CDR3: TGTGCCAGCAGCCTCAGCGGGGGACGTTATACGCAGTATTTT. Encoded protein: CASSLSGGRYTQYF.

This clonotype was counted many times. This chain connects TRBV7-2 to TRBJ2-5, with D possibly called TRBD1 or TRBD2 (5 bases each). Germline assignment: CDR1 SGHTA and CDR2 FQGNSA. V was trimmed by 3 bases and J by 5 bases, leaving 13 bases between them. The CDR3 extends over 14 amino acids. The CDR3 loop is CASSLGDPRETQYF. The CDR3 DNA reads TGTGCCAGCAGCTTGGGGGACCCCCGGGAGACCCAGTACTTC.

The chain joins TRBV5-4 to TRBJ2-1; 7 bases are a match to TRBD2. CDR3 length: 14 amino acids. Germline V CDR1 and CDR2: SGHNT, YYREEE (reference sequence). The J segment lost 6 bases and the V segment lost 6 bases, leaving 9 bases of the junction unmatched. CDR3 sequence: CASNSAGVFNEQFF. DNA of the CDR3: TGTGCCAGCAACTCTGCGGGGGTCTTCAATGAGCAGTTCTTC.

This clonotype came up many times. This chain connects TRBV28 to TRBJ1-4; 8 bases line up with TRBD1. Trimming cost V 6 bases and J 12 bases; bases outside gene matches: 9. The CDR3 is 13 amino acids. CDR1 and CDR2 from the germline V gene are MDHEN and SYDVKM. CDR3 region: CASRTTGVRELFF. The DNA for the CDR3 is TGTGCCAGCAGGACGACAGGGGTCAGGGAACTGTTTTTT.

This clonotype was recorded many times. The chain uses TRBV6-5 and TRBJ1-2, with unresolved D. The V end lost 4 bases, the J end lost 6 bases, and 24 bases lay between the germline ends. The CDR3 contains 17 residues. Germline-derived CDR1 and CDR2 are MNHEY and SVGAGI. DNA for the CDR3: TGTGCCAGCAGTTCCCCTCGTACTCTCCAGACTTCACATGGCTACACCTTC. This codes for CASSSPRTLQTSHGYTF.

This clonotype has at least ten counts. V gene TRBV20-1 combines with J gene TRBJ2-7, with unresolved D. The CDR3 sequence is 14 residues long. Germline V gene data show CDR1 as DFQATT and CDR2 as SNEGSKA (reference sequence). The germline V and J ends were trimmed by 4 bases and 5 bases, with 18 bases remaining between them. CDR3: CSAIPRSGLDEQYV. CDR3 nucleotides: TGCAGTGCTATCCCCCGGTCAGGCCTCGACGAGCAGTACGTC.

There are many counts of this clonotype. The CDR3 loop reads CSVQHGNTEAFF. In nucleotides, the CDR3 is TGCAGCGTCCAGCATGGGAACACTGAAGCTTTCTTT. The chain is built from TRBV29-1 and TRBJ1-1; D remains ambiguous. The CDR3 extends over 12 amino acids. The ends were cut back, 6 bases at V and 1 base at J, with 9 bases in the middle. CDR1 and CDR2 from the germline V gene are SQVTM and ANQGSEA.

This clonotype was counted at least ten times. The V gene is TRBV7-9, the J gene TRBJ2-1, with 7 positions matching TRBD1. CDR1 and CDR2 from the germline V gene are SEHNR and FQNEAQ (reference sequence). Trimming at V came to 4 bases and at J to 7 bases, leaving 7 bases not matched to a gene. The CDR3 runs to 14 residues. CDR3 loop: CASSYGTVGNEQFF. CDR3 DNA sequence: TGTGCCAGCAGCTACGGGACAGTCGGGAATGAGCAGTTCTTC.

This clonotype was picked up many times. This chain links TRBV6-5 with TRBJ1-2; D unresolved. This CDR3 region has 12 residues. The V gene lost 8 bases and the J gene lost 8 bases, with 15 bases spanning the gap. The germline V gene has CDR1 MNHEY and CDR2 SVGAGI. The CDR3 DNA follows: TGTGCCAGCTCACCCGGCCCGCGGGGCTACACCTTC. It yields the protein CASSPGPRGYTF.

This clonotype was counted many times. CDR3 loop: CASSPVPSNQPQHF. The CDR3 nucleotides read TGTGCCAGTAGTCCCGTCCCTAGCAATCAGCCCCAGCATTTT. V is TRBV19 and J is TRBJ1-5; no reliable D call. This CDR3 has 14 residues. Germline V gives CDR1 LNHDA, CDR2 SQIVND (reference sequence). The V and J ends lost 5 bases and 0 bases respectively, with 8 bases between them.

This clonotype came up many times. This chain links TRBV20-1 with TRBJ1-1; D gene uncertain. V was shortened by 5 bases and J by 6 bases, with 16 bases between the two germline ends. CDR3 length equals 13 residues. CDR1 is DFQATT and CDR2 is SNEGSKA in the germline V gene (reference sequence). The CDR3 DNA reads as TGCAGTGCTCCACCTGCGGGGTACGCTGAAGCTTTCTTT. This sequence encodes CSAPPAGYAEAFF.

This clonotype was picked up many times. The V gene is TRBV15, the J gene TRBJ2-3, with unresolved D. V lost 0 bases, J lost 6 bases, and 4 bases lay in between. Germline CDR1 LNHNV, CDR2 YYDKDF (reference sequence). CDR3 length: 12 amino acids. The CDR3 coding sequence is TGTGCCACCAGCAGAGATCAGGATACGCAGTATTTT. Translated: CATSRDQDTQYF. Full variable domain (remainder filled in from reference TRBV15 and TRBJ2-3): DAMVIQNPRYQVTQFGKPVTLSCSQTLNHNVMYWYQQKSSQAPKLLFHYYDKDFNNEADTPDNFQSRRPNTSFCFLDIRSPGLGDTAMYLCATSRDQDTQYFGPGTRLTVL.

This clonotype was found many times. This chain connects TRBV18 to TRBJ1-4; 7 bases agree with TRBD1. V gave up 3 bases and J gave up 5 bases; unmatched junction bases: 3. This CDR3 is built from 14 residues. Germline CDR1 is KGHSH and CDR2 is LQKENI. DNA of the CDR3: TGTGCCAGCTCACCCGGGACAGAAAATGAAAAACTGTTTTTT. It codes for CASSPGTENEKLFF.

This clonotype was detected ten times or more. The V gene is TRBV19, the J gene TRBJ2-7; 8 bases agree with TRBD2. Trimming cost V 5 bases and J 7 bases; bases outside gene matches: 10. Germline lookup yields CDR1 LNHDA and CDR2 SQIVND (reference sequence). The CDR3 extends over 14 amino acids. CDR3 coding DNA: TGTGCCAGTAGTTTGAGAGCGGGGGCCGGGGAGCAGTACGTC. Translating gives CASSLRAGAGEQYV.

This clonotype showed up many times. The chain carries TRBV5-1 and TRBJ1-1; possibly TRBD1 for D (6 bases). Deletions cut 8 bases from V and 3 bases from J, with 23 bases between. Germline V gene lookup returns CDR1 SGHRS and CDR2 YFSETQ. CDR3 size: 16 residues. This CDR3 reads CARGTLGLWSYTEAFF. The CDR3 DNA sequence: TGCGCCAGAGGGACATTAGGATTATGGAGTTACACTGAAGCTTTCTTT.

In this sample, this clonotype turned up many times. The chain links TRBV20-1 to TRBJ2-2, with 7 bases identical to TRBD1. This CDR3 is built from 13 residues. V lost 5 bases, J lost 0 bases, and 0 bases stayed unmatched. Germline lookup yields CDR1 DFQATT and CDR2 SNEGSKA (reference sequence). The CDR3 DNA follows: TGCAGTGCTGGGACAGCGAACACCGGGGAGCTGTTTTTT. Translating it yields CSAGTANTGELFF.

This clonotype was counted at least ten times. The chain employs TRBV30 and TRBJ2-3; perhaps TRBD1 as D (5 bases). Per the germline V gene, CDR1 is GTSNPN and CDR2 is SVGIG (reference sequence). This CDR3 is built from 13 residues. The V gene lost 8 bases and the J gene lost 0 bases, with 12 bases spanning the gap. DNA for the CDR3: TGTGCCGGGGAACAGGCCAGCACAGATACGCAGTATTTT. This encodes CAGEQASTDTQYF.

A word on this clonotype: Relative to the germline gene, one junction end is altered; a read error may explain this. CDR3 loop: CCASPLDPKGYNEQFF. CDR3 nucleotide sequence: TGCTGTGCTAGCCCGCTGGACCCCAAAGGCTACAATGAGCAGTTCTTC. The rearrangement uses TRBV20-1 and TRBJ2-1; weak D call: TRBD2 (5 bases). There are 16 residues in the CDR3. In germline, CDR1 is DFQATT, CDR2 SNEGSKA (reference sequence).

This clonotype showed up many times. This chain links TRBV5-1 with TRBJ2-4; no firm D call. Germline CDR1 is SGHRS and CDR2 is YFSETQ. The CDR3 covers 14 residues. V shed 3 bases and J shed 0 bases, with 7 bases lying between them. The CDR3, as DNA: TGCGCCAGCAGCTACGAAATAGCCAAAAACATTCAGTACTTC. Encoded protein: CASSYEIAKNIQYF.

This clonotype was seen ten or more times. The chain employs TRBV7-8 and TRBJ2-7; TRBD2 matches 8 bases. This CDR3 spans 14 amino acids. V gave up 6 bases and J gave up 3 bases; unmatched junction bases: 7. Germline CDR1 SGHVS, CDR2 FQNEAQ. The CDR3 nucleotides are TGTGCCAGCAGTTGGACCGGGACTAGCTACGAGCAGTACTTC. As protein: CASSWTGTSYEQYF.

J is TRBJ1-4 and V is TRBV15; D unclear. The CDR3 is 16 amino acids. Germline CDR1 is LNHNV and CDR2 is YYDKDF (reference sequence). The germline V and J ends were trimmed by 2 bases and 10 bases, with 20 bases remaining between them. In nucleotides, the CDR3 is TGTGCCACCAGCAGACCGATGAATAGCCGAGGAGTAAAACTGTTTTTT. Protein: CATSRPMNSRGVKLFF.

This clonotype was detected a few times. The rearrangement links TRBV12-3 or TRBV12-4 to TRBJ1-3; a possible D gene is TRBD1 (5 bases). This CDR3 has 16 residues. V was shortened by 3 bases and J by 0 bases, with 12 bases between the two germline ends. CDR3 coding DNA: TGTGCCAGCAGTTTTGGGGGGTCTTTCTCTGGAAACACCATATATTTT. Encoded protein: CASSFGGSFSGNTIYF.

This clonotype was counted many times. The chain is built from TRBV5-4 and TRBJ2-5; tentative D call: TRBD1 (5 bases). The CDR3 spans 14 residues. Trimming removed 0 bases from V and 5 bases from J, with 11 bases in between. Germline assignment: CDR1 SGHNT and CDR2 YYREEE (reference sequence). CDR3 sequence (DNA): TGTGCCAGCAGCTTGGTTGGGGCCGGGGAGACCCAGTACTTC. Amino acid sequence: CASSLVGAGETQYF.

This rearrangement joins TRBV20-1 to TRBJ2-3; D uncertain. The CDR3 consists of 11 residues. CDR1 is DFQATT, CDR2 SNEGSKA, per germline (reference sequence). Trimming stripped 4 bases from V and 6 bases from J, with 8 bases between. CDR3 sequence reads: CSATLGDTQYF. The DNA of the CDR3 is TGCAGTGCTACCTTAGGGGATACGCAGTATTTT.

On this clonotype itself: A much bigger clone sits one base away, suggesting this may be a read error. This chain joins TRBV5-4 and TRBJ2-2; 9 positions agree with TRBD2. The CDR3 is made up of 16 amino acids. Germline CDR1 and CDR2: SGHNT and YYREEE (reference sequence). In DNA form, the CDR3 reads TGTGTCAGCAGCAACAAAGCGGGGGGAAACACCGGGGAGCTGTTTTTT. Its translation: CVSSNKAGGNTGELFF.

This clonotype was detected ten times or more. The chain carries TRBV12-3 or TRBV12-4 and TRBJ2-5; the D gene is possibly TRBD2 (6 bases). V lost 6 bases to trimming and J lost 0 bases, with 14 bases between them. The CDR3 has 15 amino acids. CDR3 DNA: TGTGCCAGCAGCCCGGGGGTCGAGAACCAAGAGACCCAGTACTTC. As protein: CASSPGVENQETQYF.

Only one count was recorded for this clonotype. A much larger clone differs by one base, so this may be a read error. The CDR3 here is CSVSRGHQPQHF. The CDR3 coding sequence is TGCAGCGTGTCCCGTGGTCATCAGCCCCAGCATTTT. V and J are TRBV29-1 and TRBJ1-5; D gene uncertain. This CDR3 is built from 12 residues. From germline, CDR1 is SQVTM and CDR2 ANQGSEA. The ends were cut back, 6 bases at V and 5 bases at J, with 11 bases in the middle.

The sample holds many counts of this clonotype. This chain uses TRBV7-8 with TRBJ2-5; a possible D gene is TRBD1 (6 bases). The germline V gene has CDR1 SGHVS and CDR2 FQNEAQ. The CDR3 sequence is 13 residues long. V was clipped by 5 bases and J by 3 bases, with 10 bases between them. The CDR3 coding sequence is TGTGCCAGCAGCCGGCACAGGGAAGAGACCCAGTACTTC. It specifies CASSRHREETQYF.